The 11 T cell receptor beta chains below all came from one sample that was sequenced in a study of blood T cell repertoires in COVID-19. Method: immunoSEQ multiplex PCR; TCRdb's copy keeps in-frame clones and lacks some. The sample contains 350,000 to 500,000 clones, 88% of which appear only once. The sample comprised PBMCs or T cells enriched from blood (not recorded which). The source of these receptors is a woman under 30 who had been exposed to COVID-19.

This chain connects TRBV7-9 to TRBJ2-3; perhaps TRBD1 as D (6 bases). This CDR3 region has 15 residues. Trimming left V 6 bases short and J 0 bases short, with 13 bases between. The germline V gene encodes CDR1 SEHNR and CDR2 FQNEAQ (reference sequence). As DNA, the CDR3 is TGTGCCAGCAGGCATAGACAGGACAGCACAGATACGCAGTATTTT. Translation gives CASRHRQDSTDTQYF.

Notes on this clone: Additional DNA sequences in this sample encode the identical CDR3. This rearrangement joins TRBV9 to TRBJ2-7; 9 bases line up with TRBD1. Trimming removed 2 bases from V and 3 bases from J; junction bases left unmatched: 3. Germline CDR1 is SGDLS and CDR2 is YYNGEE. The CDR3 has 14 amino acids. The CDR3 spells CASSVGQGNYEQYF. The DNA of the CDR3 is TGTGCCAGCAGCGTGGGACAGGGTAACTACGAGCAGTACTTC.

The V call is TRBV19, the J call TRBJ2-2; D gene unclear. The CDR3 is 12 amino acids. Germline V CDR1 and CDR2: LNHDA, SQIVND (reference sequence). V was cut by 7 bases and J by 5 bases, with 8 bases left in between. For the CDR3, the DNA is TGTGCCAGTAAGTGGAGAACCGGGGAGCTGTTTTTT. Residues: CASKWRTGELFF.

V gene TRBV11-2 combines with J gene TRBJ2-3, with 8 bases matching TRBD2. The CDR3 totals 17 residues. Germline V lookup: CDR1 SGHAT, CDR2 FQNNGV. V shed 0 bases, J shed 2 bases, and the junction held 7 bases outside the gene matches. The CDR3 DNA sequence: TGTGCCAGCAGCTTAGATCTGCGGGGGGCCTCCACAGATACGCAGTATTTT. It codes for CASSLDLRGASTDTQYF.

The genes are TRBV4-2 and TRBJ2-1, with 7 bases lining up with TRBD1. Germline V gives CDR1 LGHNA, CDR2 YNFKEQ. This CDR3 region has 14 residues. V was clipped by 0 bases and J by 10 bases; unmatched bases: 6. The CDR3 loop reads CASSQDDRAGEQFF. CDR3 DNA sequence: TGTGCCAGCAGCCAAGACGACAGGGCTGGGGAGCAGTTCTTC.

In this sample, this clone turned up once. This chain connects TRBV6-5 to TRBJ1-2; D possibly corresponds to TRBD1 (6 bases). Germline V lookup: CDR1 MNHEY, CDR2 SVGAGI. This CDR3 contains 13 residues. V gave up 6 bases and J gave up 8 bases, with 16 bases separating them. CDR3 DNA: TGTGCCAGCAGACCAGGGGCGGAGAACGGCTACACCTTC. Protein sequence: CASRPGAENGYTF.

On this clone: Because the CDR3's place on the DNA is in doubt, the DNA is left out and the CDR3 is given as listed by TCRdb. The chain uses TRBV19 and TRBJ1-5. Germline assignment: CDR1 LNHDA and CDR2 SQIVND (reference sequence). The CDR3 has 15 residues if both end residues are counted. The CDR3 loop reads CASTSGGGFNQPQHF.

This chain uses TRBV4-2 with TRBJ2-7; 10 nucleotides align to TRBD1. The germline CDR1 and CDR2 sequences are LGHNA and YNFKEQ. The CDR3 spans 15 residues. V gave up 1 base and J gave up 2 bases; unmatched junction bases: 2. The CDR3 is CASSQVTGGAYEQYF. CDR3 DNA: TGTGCCAGCAGCCAAGTGACAGGGGGCGCCTACGAGCAGTACTTC.

V and J are TRBV30 and TRBJ1-3; D not resolved. There are 13 residues in the CDR3. Per the germline V gene, CDR1 is GTSNPN and CDR2 is SVGIG (reference sequence). V was shortened by 4 bases and J by 4 bases, with 11 bases between the two germline ends. CDR3 bases: TGTGCCTGGACCCAAACCGGGGGAAACACCATATATTTT. Translation: CAWTQTGGNTIYF.

The J gene is TRBJ2-3, the V gene TRBV28; 9 bases fit TRBD2. Looked up from germline, CDR1 is MDHEN and CDR2 is SYDVKM. The CDR3 spans 15 residues. Here the CDR3 reads CAGAGGPLGTDTQYF. CDR3 bases: TGTGCAGGGGCGGGGGGGCCCTTGGGCACAGATACGCAGTATTTT.

This chain uses TRBV4-1 with TRBJ1-5; the D gene is possibly TRBD1 (6 bases). The CDR3 is made up of 17 amino acids. Germline V gives CDR1 MGHRA, CDR2 YSYEKL. V lost 1 base, J lost 4 bases, and 17 bases lay in between. The CDR3 nucleotides read TGCGCCAGCAGCCAAGTTTACGGGGGGGGCTGGAATCAGCCCCAGCATTTT. Translating it yields CASSQVYGGGWNQPQHF.